The next 29 T cell receptor beta chains were all read from a single sample in a study of shared clonotypes between healthy human individuals. The assay was immunoSEQ multiplex PCR, and TCRdb's table has in-frame clones only and misses some. The sample consists of under 85,000 clones, roughly three fifths of them appearing once. The sequenced sample was memory CD8+ T cells sorted from blood. The subset was: CD45RO+ cells pooled with CCR7-negative TemRA cells. Source of these receptors: a man aged 25-40 years in good health.

The chain joins TRBV6-1 to TRBJ1-2, with 7 nucleotides matching TRBD1. Unmatched junction bases numbered 0, after V lost 6 bases and J lost 2 bases. CDR3 length: 12 residues. Germline lookup yields CDR1 MNHNS and CDR2 SASEGT. Written as DNA, the CDR3 is TGTGCCAGCAGGGGACAGAACTATGGCTACACCTTC. Amino acid sequence: CASRGQNYGYTF.

The V gene is TRBV5-5, the J gene TRBJ1-2, with 9 bases fitting TRBD1. The V and J ends lost 6 bases and 8 bases, in that order; junction bases with no gene match: 11. The germline V gene encodes CDR1 SGHKS and CDR2 YYEKEE (reference sequence). The CDR3 is made up of 14 amino acids. The CDR3 DNA follows: TGTGCCAGCACCCCCTGGGACAGGGCTGGCGGCTACACCTTC. This encodes CASTPWDRAGGYTF. The full variable domain, completed using reference TRBV5-5 and TRBJ1-2, is DAGVTQSPTHLIKTRGQQVTLRCSPISGHKSVSWYQQVLGQGPQFIFQYYEKEERGRGNFPDRFSARQFPNYSSELNVNALLLGDSALYLCASTPWDRAGGYTFGSGTRLTVV.

This chain links TRBV25-1 with TRBJ2-2, with 9 bases identical to TRBD2. This CDR3 is 13 amino acids long. The junction had 3 bases not matched to a gene; V was cut back by 7 bases and J by 6 bases. Germline-derived CDR1 and CDR2 are MGHDK and SYGVNS. CDR3 in DNA: TGTGCCAGCATCGGACTAGCGTCCGGGGAGCTGTTTTTT. It specifies CASIGLASGELFF. Complete variable domain (other parts from reference TRBV25-1 and TRBJ2-2): EADIYQTPRYLVIGTGKKITLECSQTMGHDKMYWYQQDPGMELHLIHYSYGVNSTEKGDLSSESTVSRIRTEHFPLTLESARPSHTSQYLCASIGLASGELFFGEGSRLTVL.

This clone was seen a few times. The J gene is TRBJ1-2, the V gene TRBV7-8, with D possibly TRBD1 on 5 matching bases. CDR3 length: 13 amino acids. With 7 bases removed from V and 7 bases from J, the gap between germline ends came to 16 bases. The germline gives CDR1 SGHVS, CDR2 FQNEAQ. The CDR3 region has the DNA TGTGCCAGCACCCTAAATAGAGGGGTTGGCTACACCTTC. It is translated as CASTLNRGVGYTF.

The chain is built from TRBV5-4 and TRBJ2-7; 7 bases are a match to TRBD2. The CDR3 has 15 amino acids. CDR1 and CDR2 from the germline V gene are SGHNT and YYREEE (reference sequence). V lost 1 base, J lost 3 bases, and 7 bases stayed unmatched. This CDR3 reads CASSLTASGGYEQYF. In DNA form, the CDR3 reads TGTGCCAGCAGCTTGACGGCTAGCGGTGGCTACGAGCAGTACTTC.

The chain recombines TRBV30 with TRBJ2-6; D unresolved. Germline V CDR1 and CDR2: GTSNPN, SVGIG (reference sequence). The V end was cut by 2 bases, the J end by 0 bases, with 14 bases between. The CDR3 runs to 17 residues. CDR3 loop: CAWSLVSLGSGANVLTF. CDR3 nucleotide sequence: TGTGCCTGGAGTCTAGTTAGTTTGGGCTCTGGGGCCAACGTCCTGACTTTC. Full variable domain (missing parts from reference TRBV30 and TRBJ2-6): SQTIHQWPATLVQPVGSPLSLECTVEGTSNPNLYWYRQAAGRGLQLLFYSVGIGQISSEVPQNLSASRPQDRQFILSSKKLLLSDSGFYLCAWSLVSLGSGANVLTFGAGSRLTVL.

The CDR3: CASSVASGNTIYF. The DNA of the CDR3 is TGTGCCAGCAGCGTAGCTTCCGGGAACACCATATATTTT. The chain combines TRBV9 with TRBJ1-3, with D hard to call. Germline loops: CDR1 SGDLS, CDR2 YYNGEE. The CDR3 runs to 13 residues. The V end was cut by 0 bases, the J end by 7 bases, with 8 bases between.

The chain is built from TRBV19 and TRBJ1-1, with D perhaps TRBD1 (6 bases). CDR1 is LNHDA and CDR2 is SQIVND in the germline V gene (reference sequence). Trimming took off 4 bases at V and 3 bases at J, with 15 bases between the two ends. This CDR3 comprises 15 residues. The CDR3 nucleotides are TGTGCCAGTAGTAGGGAAGGGGGACCATACACTGAAGCTTTCTTT. Translating gives CASSREGGPYTEAFF.

The chain joins TRBV6-5 to TRBJ2-1, with TRBD2 matching over 9 bases. With V trimmed by 6 bases and J by 9 bases, 9 bases remained unmatched. CDR3 length equals 14 residues. Germline V gene data show CDR1 as MNHEY and CDR2 as SVGAGI. The CDR3 here is CASSPGTSSGEQFF. The CDR3 DNA reads as TGTGCCAGCAGCCCAGGGACTAGCTCAGGTGAGCAGTTCTTC.

In DNA, the CDR3 is TGCGCCAGCAGCCAATGGAAGGGGGCTCCGGATGAAAAACTGTTTTTT. It translates to CASSQWKGAPDEKLFF. This rearrangement joins TRBV4-1 to TRBJ1-4, with 7 bases matching TRBD1. The germline CDR1 and CDR2 sequences are MGHRA and YSYEKL. With 2 bases clipped from V and 6 bases from J, the junction kept 9 bases outside the gene matches. The CDR3 has 16 residues.

This clone has only one observation. This rearrangement joins TRBV18 to TRBJ2-6; 10 bases map to TRBD1. Per germline, CDR1 KGHSH and CDR2 LQKENI. The CDR3 is 20 residues long. The V and J ends lost 1 base and 0 bases, in that order; junction bases with no gene match: 9. For the CDR3, the DNA is TGTGCCAGCTCACCACGTATCTTGGGACAGGGGAGCTCTGGGGCCAACGTCCTGACTTTC. It specifies CASSPRILGQGSSGANVLTF.

V is TRBV19 and J is TRBJ2-7, with 7 bases that match TRBD2. This CDR3 contains 14 residues. From germline, CDR1 is LNHDA and CDR2 SQIVND (reference sequence). V was clipped by 1 base and J by 0 bases; unmatched bases: 0. The CDR3 DNA reads TGTGCCAGTAGTATAGCTAGCGGCTCCTACGAGCAGTACTTC. Its protein is CASSIASGSYEQYF.

This sequence joins TRBV18 and TRBJ2-7, with 7 nucleotides matching TRBD1. The J segment lost 3 bases and the V segment lost 3 bases, leaving 5 bases of the junction unmatched. The CDR3 covers 14 residues. Germline V CDR1 and CDR2: KGHSH, LQKENI. The CDR3 DNA sequence: TGTGCCAGCTCACCGACAGGGTCGTTCTACGAGCAGTACTTC. It translates to CASSPTGSFYEQYF.

This clone has only a few counts. The rearrangement uses TRBV10-2 and TRBJ2-7; 10 bases match TRBD1. V was clipped by 10 bases and J by 3 bases; unmatched bases: 6. The CDR3 totals 13 residues. Germline CDR1 reads WSHSY; CDR2 reads SAAADI. The CDR3 DNA reads as TGCGCCACCGGGACAGGGGACTACTACGAGCAGTACTTC. It specifies CATGTGDYYEQYF.

This clone has only a few counts. V gene TRBV7-9 combines with J gene TRBJ2-7; D is perhaps TRBD1 (5 bases). Trimming pared 6 bases from V and 4 bases from J, leaving 13 bases between. The CDR3 length is 13 residues. Germline CDR1 SEHNR, CDR2 FQNEAQ (reference sequence). This CDR3 reads CASSPTERYEQYF. The CDR3 nucleotides are TGTGCCAGCAGTCCGACAGAGAGGTACGAGCAGTACTTC.

V usage is TRBV6-1 and J usage is TRBJ1-4; D is possibly TRBD1 (5 bases). The V end was cut by 8 bases, the J end by 5 bases, with 12 bases between. Germline V lookup: CDR1 MNHNS, CDR2 SASEGT. This CDR3 contains 13 residues. The CDR3 coding sequence is TGTGCCAGCTCGACAGCTATCAATGAAAAACTGTTTTTT. Protein sequence: CASSTAINEKLFF.

The V gene is TRBV10-3, the J gene TRBJ1-5; the D gene is possibly TRBD1 (5 bases). The CDR3 consists of 13 residues. From germline, CDR1 is ENHRY and CDR2 SYGVKD. V lost 7 bases and J 2 bases, leaving 9 bases between the germline ends. CDR3 protein: CAITDRGNQPQHF. DNA for the CDR3: TGTGCCATCACTGACAGAGGCAATCAGCCCCAGCATTTT.

The chain is built from TRBV9 and TRBJ2-3; D not certain. V was shortened by 4 bases and J by 2 bases, with 11 bases between the two germline ends. CDR1 is SGDLS and CDR2 is YYNGEE in the germline V gene. The CDR3 runs 14 residues. Here the CDR3 DNA reads TGTGCCAGCAGCCCGGGCCTGACCACAGATACGCAGTATTTT. Amino acids: CASSPGLTTDTQYF.

V and J are TRBV7-1 and TRBJ2-1; D is possibly TRBD1 (6 bases). TRBV7-1 is designated an ORF whose function remains uncertain. The V and J ends lost 5 bases and 8 bases respectively, with 19 bases between them. The CDR3 is made up of 15 amino acids. This chain's CDR3 is CASSPSLGTIHEQFF. The CDR3 bases are TGTGCCAGCAGCCCGTCCCTTGGGACAATCCATGAGCAGTTCTTC.

The genes are TRBV6-4 and TRBJ2-1, with 11 bases identical to TRBD2. The CDR3 loop spans 14 amino acids. Trimming at V came to 10 bases and at J to 5 bases, leaving 7 bases not matched to a gene. Per germline, CDR1 MRHNA and CDR2 SNTAGT. The CDR3 loop is CATKGTSGDNEQFF. CDR3 sequence (DNA): TGTGCCACCAAAGGGACTAGCGGCGACAATGAGCAGTTCTTC.

Comments on this clone: A far larger clone is only one base removed, so a read error is likely. At the DNA level, this CDR3 is encoded by other sequences in the same sample as well. The chain employs TRBV7-8 and TRBJ2-2; no definite D call. CDR3 length: 15 amino acids. Germline V lookup: CDR1 SGHVS, CDR2 FQNEAQ. This CDR3 is CASSLQQLNTGELFF. The CDR3 coding sequence is TGTGCCAGCAGCTTACAACAATTAAACACCGGAGAGCTGTTTTTT.

The chain is built from TRBV11-2 and TRBJ2-7; the D gene is possibly TRBD2 (6 bases). There are 14 residues in the CDR3. Germline V gives CDR1 SGHAT, CDR2 FQNNGV. V lost 4 bases to trimming and J lost 4 bases, with 14 bases between them. DNA for the CDR3: TGTGCCAGCAGCTCATTACGCGGGATTTACGAGCAGTACTTC. As protein: CASSSLRGIYEQYF.

J is TRBJ2-5 and V is TRBV4-1; 7 nucleotides line up with TRBD2. There are 18 residues in the CDR3. From germline, CDR1 is MGHRA and CDR2 YSYEKL. J lost 5 bases, V lost 0 bases, and 15 bases had no gene match. In DNA form, the CDR3 reads TGCGCCAGCAGCCAAGATTTGTATATGGCGGGAGCGAGGGAGACCCAGTACTTC. Its translation: CASSQDLYMAGARETQYF.

The sample holds a few counts of this clone. CDR3 sequence (DNA): TGCGCCAGCAGCCAAGTTAGGACTAGCAGCTACAATGAGCAGTTCTTC. This sequence encodes CASSQVRTSSYNEQFF. This chain joins TRBV4-1 and TRBJ2-1; 8 bases align to TRBD2. This CDR3 contains 16 residues. Germline values: CDR1 MGHRA, CDR2 YSYEKL. Trimming at V came to 1 base and at J to 3 bases, leaving 5 bases not matched to a gene.

This sequence joins TRBV19 and TRBJ2-1, with D tentatively TRBD1 or TRBD2 (5 bases each). Per the germline V gene, CDR1 is LNHDA and CDR2 is SQIVND (reference sequence). Trimming left V 1 base short and J 8 bases short, with 12 bases between. The CDR3 has 14 amino acids. CDR3 sequence: CASSIVPGTHEQFF. The CDR3 DNA reads as TGTGCCAGTAGTATAGTACCAGGGACCCATGAGCAGTTCTTC.

This chain joins TRBV25-1 and TRBJ2-1, with D uncertain. This CDR3 comprises 11 residues. Trimming took off 6 bases at V and 5 bases at J, with 5 bases between the two ends. Germline V lookup: CDR1 MGHDK, CDR2 SYGVNS. The CDR3 nucleotides read TGTGCCAGCAGGAGAGACAATGAGCAGTTCTTC. Translation: CASRRDNEQFF.

This clone showed up just once. CDR3 loop: CASSLNMGLASRRDTQYF. CDR3 DNA sequence: TGTGCCAGCAGCTTAAACATGGGCCTGGCTAGCAGACGTGATACGCAGTATTTT. The chain couples TRBV7-9 to TRBJ2-3; weak D call: TRBD2 (5 bases). V was pared by 2 bases and J by 6 bases, with 24 bases between. CDR1 and CDR2 (germline): SEHNR, FQNEAQ (reference sequence). The length of the CDR3 is 18 residues.

This clone was observed a few times. The genes are TRBV6-4 and TRBJ2-1; 13 bases fit TRBD2. V shed 4 bases, J shed 8 bases, and the junction held 5 bases outside the gene matches. The CDR3 totals 15 residues. Germline CDR1 and CDR2: MRHNA and SNTAGT. This CDR3 reads CASSAGTSGIDEQFF. The CDR3 DNA reads as TGTGCCAGCAGTGCAGGGACTAGCGGGATAGATGAGCAGTTCTTC.

This chain connects TRBV27 to TRBJ2-6, with 8 nucleotides matching TRBD2. V dropped 5 bases and J dropped 1; count of bases not matched to a gene: 1. Germline V CDR1 and CDR2: MNHEY, SMNVEV (reference sequence). CDR3 size: 15 residues. The CDR3 reads CASSRGGSGANVLTF. CDR3 in DNA: TGTGCCAGCAGTCGGGGGGGGTCTGGGGCCAACGTCCTGACTTTC.